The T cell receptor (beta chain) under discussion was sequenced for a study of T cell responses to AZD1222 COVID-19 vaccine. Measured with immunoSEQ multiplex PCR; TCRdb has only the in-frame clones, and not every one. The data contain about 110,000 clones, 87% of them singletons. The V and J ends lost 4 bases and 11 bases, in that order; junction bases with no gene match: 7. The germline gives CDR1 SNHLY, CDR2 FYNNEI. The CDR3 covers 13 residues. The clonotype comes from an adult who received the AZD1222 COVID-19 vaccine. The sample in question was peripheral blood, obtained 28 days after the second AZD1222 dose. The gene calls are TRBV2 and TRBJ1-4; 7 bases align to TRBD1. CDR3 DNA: TGTGCCAGCAGTGGGGACAGCCCTTTGAAACTGTTTTTT. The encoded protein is CASSGDSPLKLFF.